This entry concerns a single T cell receptor (beta chain). The data originate from a study of blood T cell repertoires in COVID-19. Study at large: COVID-19 samples from acute and convalescent phases originated in the United States, Italy and Spain.

Looked up from germline, CDR1 is SNHLY and CDR2 is FYNNEI. CDR3 length equals 13 residues. V gave up 2 bases and J gave up 3 bases, with 7 bases separating them. Cohort 3 donors were reported recovered after two negative PCRs, clearance, or symptom resolution. Authors' methods: Estimation of nucleated cell counts relied on the amplification of reference gene primers. Produced via immunoSEQ multiplex PCR; TCRdb's table is partial and in-frame only. V and J calls and clone size come straight from that table; D and trimming were deduced from the DNA. Seen here are around 280,000 clones, about 89% observed once, and the top ten hold about 1.7%.

This receptor was taken from a woman in her 40s who had recovered from COVID-19. What was sequenced was PBMCs or T cells enriched from blood (not recorded which). The chain is built from TRBV2 and TRBJ1-2; D is uncertain. CDR3 sequence (DNA): TGTGCCAGCAGTGAAATCTTGTACTATGGCTACACCTTC. This translates into CASSEILYYGYTF. Combining the CDR3 with reference TRBV2 and TRBJ1-2 gives the whole variable domain EPEVTQTPSHQVTQMGQEVILRCVPISNHLYFYWYRQILGQKVEFLVSFYNNEISEKSEIFDDQFSVERPDGSNFTLKIRSTKLEDSAMYFCASSEILYYGYTFGSGTRLTVV.